This T cell receptor (beta chain) was sequenced during a study of early T cells in non-severe SARS-CoV-2 infection. For the study at large: Unsorted whole blood bulk RNA was sequenced, with unpaired chains. Study outcomes and limitations: The matching step, a VDJdb search, favored anti-spike CD8 responses and missed private and CD4 specificities.

In its sample, this clonotype was seen many times. Its antigen is as yet unknown. Attached unique molecular identifiers marked individual cDNA molecules. TCRdb fed the 5' RACE reads into MiXCR, producing one record per CDR3 protein. The table shows more than 60,000 distinct CDR3 sequences, with 4.9% occurring only once. This CDR3 has 14 amino acids. The sequencing sample was made of whole blood. This TCR came from an adult who was a healthcare worker with PCR-confirmed SARS-CoV-2 infection or an uninfected control (not recorded which). The V call is TRBV1, the J call TRBJ2-3; the table's D gene call, TRBD1, was not cross checked with the DNA. TRBV1 is noted as a pseudogene. CDR3 bases: TGCACCAGCCCCGGGGGGGGAGAAGCAGATACGCAGTATTTT. Amino acids: CTSPGGGEADTQYF.